This T cell receptor (beta chain) was recovered during a study of blood T cell repertoires in COVID-19. At the level of the study: There were acute and convalescent COVID-19 samples, and they came from the United States, Italy and Spain. T cells, B-cell-depleted T cells, or PBMCs supplied cDNA or gDNA.

With V trimmed by 6 bases and J by 10 bases, 8 bases remained unmatched. The CDR3 spans 12 residues. The germline V gene has CDR1 MNHEY and CDR2 SVGAGI. In the study's own analysis: Reference gene primer amplification in the assay estimated nucleated cell counts. Some clones are missing from TCRdb's copy, which holds only in-frame ones; the method was immunoSEQ multiplex PCR. The DNA gave D and trimming, while V, J and clone size come from that table. The repertoire holds around 250,000 clones, 65% to 85% seen once, with roughly 5% in the top ten. What was sequenced was peripheral blood. This chain connects TRBV6-5 to TRBJ1-2; 7 positions match TRBD1. This TCR was recovered from a man older than 75 with acute or convalescent COVID-19. The CDR3 coding sequence is TGTGCCAGCAGCCTCGACAGGGACTTCTACACCTTC. Translated, it gives CASSLDRDFYTF.